This T cell receptor (beta chain) was documented in a study of vaccination and CD4 T cells after COVID-19. With the Oncomine TCR Beta short-read assay, DNA from cultured CD4+ T cells was sequenced. The source of extracted genomic DNA was cultured CD4+ T cells. TCRdb passed the PCR reads through MiXCR, listing each CDR3 protein once. The repertoire holds 5,500 to 7,500 distinct CDR3 sequences, with around 48% as singletons. Treatment given: roughly 10-day PBMC culture with coronavirus spike peptide pools or control peptides (ViraFEST assay). During the years 2011-2018, before the COVID-19 pandemic, the unexposed donor's CD4+ T cells were collected. The V end lost 2 bases, the J end lost 7 bases, and 9 bases lay between the germline ends. The germline V gene encodes CDR1 DFQATT and CDR2 SNEGSKA (reference sequence). This CDR3 has 13 amino acids. Notes on this clonotype: Its cognate antigen is unknown.

Sequencing was carried out using CD4+ T cells from blood, cultured in vitro. This TCR was recovered from a human donor in good health. The chain combines TRBV20-1 with TRBJ1-6; D is unclear. The CDR3 here is CSARSNMNSPLHF. The CDR3 region has the DNA TGCAGTGCTAGATCTAATATGAATTCACCCCTCCACTTT.